Listed here are 25 T cell receptor beta chains from one sample, sequenced in a study of blood T cell repertoires in COVID-19. The table came from immunoSEQ multiplex PCR; TCRdb's copy has only in-frame clones and leaves some out. The sample records under 400,000 clones, 70% to 90% being singletons. The sample consisted of peripheral blood. Source of these receptors: a woman aged 25 to 45 with COVID-19, enrolled during active disease.

This chain joins TRBV5-4 and TRBJ1-1, with 7 bases that match TRBD1. This CDR3 comprises 14 residues. V lost 3 bases and J lost 4; bases outside the gene matches: 6. Per germline, CDR1 SGHNT and CDR2 YYREEE (reference sequence). DNA of the CDR3: TGTGCCAGCAGCTCGACAGGGCTGCTCACTGAAGCTTTCTTT. Amino acid sequence: CASSSTGLLTEAFF.

This clone was detected a few times. The rearrangement links TRBV29-1 to TRBJ1-2; 9 bases are shared with TRBD1. Germline V CDR1 and CDR2: SQVTM, ANQGSEA. This CDR3 contains 13 residues. V was pared by 6 bases and J by 6 bases, with 8 bases of the junction left unmatched. CDR3 amino acids: CSVSERDRDGYTF. The CDR3 region has the DNA TGCAGCGTCAGCGAGAGGGACAGGGATGGCTACACCTTC.

The chain recombines TRBV4-2 with TRBJ2-5; 7 bases are shared with TRBD2. The ends lost 4 bases at V and 2 bases at J; junction bases unmatched: 10. The CDR3 is 16 residues long. CDR1 is LGHNA and CDR2 is YNFKEQ in the germline V gene. The DNA for the CDR3 is TGTGCCAGCAGCCTCTACTCCGGGACTACACAAGAGACCCAGTACTTC. Protein sequence: CASSLYSGTTQETQYF.

Points on this clone: At the DNA level, this CDR3 is encoded by other sequences in the same sample as well. The chain carries TRBV6-5 and TRBJ2-2, with a possible D match to TRBD2 (5 bases). The CDR3 length is 12 residues. The V end lost 8 bases, the J end lost 4 bases, and 8 bases lay between the germline ends. Germline CDR1 and CDR2: MNHEY and SVGAGI. CDR3 sequence (DNA): TGTGCCAGCCGAGGGAGCACCGGGGAGCTGTTTTTT. Amino acid sequence: CASRGSTGELFF.

This clone appeared a few times. CDR3 in DNA: TGTGCCAGCAGTGATCAGGGAGGGGGTTTCGGTTCACCCCTCCACTTT. This sequence encodes CASSDQGGGFGSPLHF. The chain carries TRBV6-1 and TRBJ1-6, with a possible D match to TRBD1 (6 bases). The germline V gene encodes CDR1 MNHNS and CDR2 SASEGT. V was shortened by 3 bases and J by 9 bases, with 18 bases between the two germline ends. This CDR3 is built from 16 residues.

The genes are TRBV7-9 and TRBJ1-3; tentatively, D is TRBD1 (5 bases). The germline CDR1 and CDR2 sequences are SEHNR and FQNEAQ (reference sequence). Trimming cost V 1 base and J 2 bases, with 9 bases left between them. This CDR3 is built from 15 residues. The CDR3 spells CASSLVSGTGNTIYF. The CDR3 DNA reads TGTGCCAGCAGCTTAGTGTCAGGGACTGGAAACACCATATATTTT.

This clone was counted a single time. The gene calls are TRBV10-3 and TRBJ1-1; no firm D call. Germline V gene data show CDR1 as ENHRY and CDR2 as SYGVKD. V gave up 0 bases and J gave up 7 bases, with 3 bases separating them. CDR3 length: 11 amino acids. The CDR3 sequence: CAISESYEAFF. The CDR3 DNA reads as TGTGCCATCAGTGAGTCTTATGAAGCTTTCTTT.

This clone was found once. This sequence joins TRBV3-1 (or the pseudogene TRBV3-2) and TRBJ2-2, with 8 bases lining up with TRBD2. The CDR3 contains 13 residues. Germline V lookup: CDR1 LGHDT, CDR2 YNNKEL (reference sequence). Trimming took 4 bases from V and 7 from J; bases not matched to a gene: 2. In DNA, the CDR3 is TGTGCCAGCAGCCCCCTAGCGGGCGGGGAGCTGTTTTTT. The encoded protein is CASSPLAGGELFF.

The chain carries TRBV5-1 and TRBJ1-1, with D unclear. There are 14 residues in the CDR3. Trimming took 2 bases from V and 4 from J, leaving 12 bases between them. Germline-derived CDR1 and CDR2 are SGHRS and YFSETQ. The CDR3: CASSFESGGTEAFF. The CDR3 nucleotides are TGCGCCAGCAGCTTCGAGTCTGGCGGCACTGAAGCTTTCTTT.

The chain joins TRBV6-5 to TRBJ1-5; 8 nucleotides agree with TRBD1. Germline CDR1 and CDR2: MNHEY and SVGAGI. The CDR3 totals 14 residues. Trimming took 7 bases from V and 3 from J; bases not matched to a gene: 5. The CDR3 sequence is CASKTGGTNQPQHF. In DNA, the CDR3 is TGTGCCAGCAAAACAGGGGGTACCAATCAGCCCCAGCATTTT.

The CDR3 DNA reads TGCAGCGTTGCGGGACAGGGAGGCATTCAGTACTTC. Its translation is CSVAGQGGIQYF. The V and J genes are TRBV29-1 and TRBJ2-4, with 9 bases fitting TRBD1. J gave up 9 bases and V 4 bases, and 4 bases lay outside the gene matches. CDR3 length: 12 residues. CDR1 is SQVTM, CDR2 ANQGSEA, per germline.

The chain carries TRBV19 and TRBJ1-5; 11 positions match TRBD1. Germline V gene sequence: CDR1 LNHDA, CDR2 SQIVND (reference sequence). The CDR3 contains 14 residues. Trimming took 9 bases from V and 7 from J; bases not matched to a gene: 8. CDR3 DNA sequence: TGTGCCAGCTCAGGACAGGGGGCATCCCAGCCCCAGCATTTT. This translates into CASSGQGASQPQHF.

The chain is built from TRBV6-1 and TRBJ2-1; 14 positions match TRBD2. V dropped 3 bases and J dropped 6; count of bases not matched to a gene: 1. Germline V gives CDR1 MNHNS, CDR2 SASEGT. The CDR3 is 15 amino acids. The CDR3 bases are TGTGCCAGCAGTGAGGGACTAGCGGGGGTCAATGAGCAGTTCTTC. Residues: CASSEGLAGVNEQFF.

This clone appeared once. This chain connects TRBV18 to TRBJ2-7; TRBD1 aligns across 8 bases. The CDR3 runs 14 residues. Trimming cost V 1 base and J 3 bases; bases outside gene matches: 2. CDR1 KGHSH and CDR2 LQKENI come from the germline V gene. The CDR3 DNA sequence: TGTGCCAGCTCACCACAACAGGGGGTCTACGAGCAGTACTTC. Protein product: CASSPQQGVYEQYF.

The rearrangement uses TRBV7-8 and TRBJ2-1; the D gene is possibly TRBD2 (5 bases). The CDR3 runs 14 residues. CDR1 SGHVS and CDR2 FQNEAQ come from the germline V gene. Trimming shortened V by 0 bases and J by 8 bases, and 11 bases separated the two germline ends. CDR3 sequence: CASSLAEASYEQFF. As DNA, the CDR3 is TGTGCCAGCAGCTTAGCGGAGGCTTCCTATGAGCAGTTCTTC.

This clone showed up just once. The chain recombines TRBV5-4 with TRBJ2-7; D remains unclear. CDR1 and CDR2 from the germline V gene are SGHNT and YYREEE (reference sequence). The CDR3 spans 13 residues. Trimming shortened V by 0 bases and J by 1 base, and 5 bases separated the two germline ends. CDR3 region: CASSLDRSYEQYF. The CDR3 nucleotides read TGTGCCAGCAGCTTGGACAGATCCTACGAGCAGTACTTC.

The V and J genes are TRBV6-5 and TRBJ1-2; D gene uncertain. The CDR3 runs to 14 residues. V was cut by 0 bases and J by 7 bases, with 12 bases left in between. In germline, CDR1 is MNHEY, CDR2 SVGAGI. CDR3 sequence: CASSYSKESGGYTF. DNA for the CDR3: TGTGCCAGCAGTTACTCGAAGGAGTCCGGTGGCTACACCTTC.

Remarks on this clone: The sample contains more than one DNA sequence encoding this CDR3. The chain has TRBV7-9 and TRBJ1-2; 10 bases are a match to TRBD1. Germline lookup yields CDR1 SEHNR and CDR2 FQNEAQ (reference sequence). The V gene end was trimmed by 3 bases and the J gene end by 4 bases; junction bases not matched to a gene: 2. CDR3 size: 14 residues. CDR3 sequence (DNA): TGTGCCAGCAGCTTGACAGGGGGCGGCTATGGCTACACCTTC. Translating it yields CASSLTGGGYGYTF.

The chain couples TRBV19 to TRBJ2-7; TRBD1 aligns across 8 bases. Germline CDR1 reads LNHDA; CDR2 reads SQIVND (reference sequence). Losses at the gene ends were 5 bases for V and 0 bases for J; bases not matched to a gene: 6. The CDR3 runs to 15 residues. CDR3 sequence (DNA): TGTGCCAGTAGTGCTGGGACAGGAGTCTCCTACGAGCAGTACTTC. This gives the protein CASSAGTGVSYEQYF.

This chain joins TRBV6-5 and TRBJ1-4; D uncertain. The CDR3 runs to 13 residues. Trimming shortened V by 6 bases and J by 4 bases, and 9 bases separated the two germline ends. Germline values: CDR1 MNHEY, CDR2 SVGAGI. CDR3 DNA sequence: TGTGCCAGCAGGCTAGTTGTTAATGAAAAACTGTTTTTT. Translating it yields CASRLVVNEKLFF.

The rearrangement uses TRBV5-4 and TRBJ1-4; 8 bases are a match to TRBD1. V was pared by 4 bases and J by 0 bases, with 2 bases of the junction left unmatched. Per the germline V gene, CDR1 is SGHNT and CDR2 is YYREEE (reference sequence). The CDR3 runs 15 residues. The CDR3 loop reads CASSRQGTTNEKLFF. CDR3 nucleotide sequence: TGTGCCAGCAGCAGACAGGGGACAACTAATGAAAAACTGTTTTTT.

On this clone: Other DNA variants within this sample encode the same CDR3. J is TRBJ1-1 and V is TRBV6-5, with a tentative D call TRBD1 (5 bases). The CDR3 contains 14 residues. Germline CDR1 MNHEY, CDR2 SVGAGI. Trimming removed 2 bases from V and 4 bases from J, with 11 bases in between. The CDR3 nucleotides read TGTGCCAGCAGTTACAGGGGAGGTAGCACTGAAGCTTTCTTT. It is translated as CASSYRGGSTEAFF.

This chain uses TRBV4-1 with TRBJ2-1; the match to TRBD2 covers 11 bases. Germline CDR1 and CDR2: MGHRA and YSYEKL. Unmatched junction bases numbered 12, after V lost 4 bases and J lost 7 bases. The CDR3 consists of 17 residues. The CDR3 is CASSRVIAGGPRNEQFF. The CDR3 nucleotides are TGCGCCAGCAGCCGTGTGATAGCGGGGGGGCCTAGGAATGAGCAGTTCTTC.

The chain recombines TRBV5-4 with TRBJ1-1, with D uncertain. CDR3 size: 14 residues. Germline values: CDR1 SGHNT, CDR2 YYREEE (reference sequence). V lost 1 base and J 1 base, leaving 8 bases between the germline ends. The CDR3 DNA follows: TGTGCCAGCAGCTTGCCTACTGGGAACACTGAAGCTTTCTTT. Translated, it gives CASSLPTGNTEAFF. The entire variable domain, with the rest obtained from reference TRBV5-4 and TRBJ1-1, is as follows: ETGVTQSPTHLIKTRGQQVTLRCSSQSGHNTVSWYQQALGQGPQFIFQYYREEENGRGNFPPRFSGLQFPNYSSELNVNALELDDSALYLCASSLPTGNTEAFFGQGTRLTVV.

The rearrangement joins TRBV5-6 to TRBJ1-1; 8 nucleotides agree with TRBD1. Looked up from germline, CDR1 is SGHDT and CDR2 is YYEEEE. This CDR3 spans 15 amino acids. V gave up 5 bases and J gave up 2 bases; unmatched junction bases: 8. CDR3 amino acids: CASRVRDRPNTEAFF. The DNA for the CDR3 is TGTGCCAGCAGAGTCCGGGACAGGCCAAACACTGAAGCTTTCTTT. Together with reference TRBV5-6 and TRBJ1-1, the CDR3 gives the full variable domain: DAGVTQSPTHLIKTRGQQVTLRCSPKSGHDTVSWYQQALGQGPQFIFQYYEEEERQRGNFPDRFSGHQFPNYSSELNVNALLLGDSALYLCASRVRDRPNTEAFFGQGTRLTVV.